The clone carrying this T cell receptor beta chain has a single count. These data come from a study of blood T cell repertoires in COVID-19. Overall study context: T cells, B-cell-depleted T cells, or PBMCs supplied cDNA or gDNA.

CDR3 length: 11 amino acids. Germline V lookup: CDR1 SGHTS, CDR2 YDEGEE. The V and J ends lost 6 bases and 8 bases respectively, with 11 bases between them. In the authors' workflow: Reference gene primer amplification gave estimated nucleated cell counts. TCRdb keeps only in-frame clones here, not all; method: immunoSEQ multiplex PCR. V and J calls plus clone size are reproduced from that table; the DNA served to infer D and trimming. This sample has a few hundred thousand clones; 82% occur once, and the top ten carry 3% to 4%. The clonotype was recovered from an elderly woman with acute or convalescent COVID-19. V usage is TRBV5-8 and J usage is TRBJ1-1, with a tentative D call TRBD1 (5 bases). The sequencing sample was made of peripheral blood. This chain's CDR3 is CASTFRTEAFF. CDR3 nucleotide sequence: TGTGCCAGCACCTTTCGGACAGAAGCTTTCTTT.